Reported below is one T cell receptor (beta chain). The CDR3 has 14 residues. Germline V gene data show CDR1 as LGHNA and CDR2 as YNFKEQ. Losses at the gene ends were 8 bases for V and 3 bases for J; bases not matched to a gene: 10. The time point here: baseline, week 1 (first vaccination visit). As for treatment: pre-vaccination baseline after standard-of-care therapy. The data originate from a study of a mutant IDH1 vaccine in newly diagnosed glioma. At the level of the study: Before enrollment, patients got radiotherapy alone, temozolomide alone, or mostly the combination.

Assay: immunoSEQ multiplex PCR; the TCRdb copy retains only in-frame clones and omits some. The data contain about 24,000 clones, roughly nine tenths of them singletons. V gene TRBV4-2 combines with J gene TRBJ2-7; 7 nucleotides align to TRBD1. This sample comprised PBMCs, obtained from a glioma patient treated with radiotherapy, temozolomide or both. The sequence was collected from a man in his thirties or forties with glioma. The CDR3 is CASSPGQRLYEQYF. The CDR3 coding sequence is TGTGCCAGCTCACCGGGACAGCGTCTCTACGAGCAGTACTTC.